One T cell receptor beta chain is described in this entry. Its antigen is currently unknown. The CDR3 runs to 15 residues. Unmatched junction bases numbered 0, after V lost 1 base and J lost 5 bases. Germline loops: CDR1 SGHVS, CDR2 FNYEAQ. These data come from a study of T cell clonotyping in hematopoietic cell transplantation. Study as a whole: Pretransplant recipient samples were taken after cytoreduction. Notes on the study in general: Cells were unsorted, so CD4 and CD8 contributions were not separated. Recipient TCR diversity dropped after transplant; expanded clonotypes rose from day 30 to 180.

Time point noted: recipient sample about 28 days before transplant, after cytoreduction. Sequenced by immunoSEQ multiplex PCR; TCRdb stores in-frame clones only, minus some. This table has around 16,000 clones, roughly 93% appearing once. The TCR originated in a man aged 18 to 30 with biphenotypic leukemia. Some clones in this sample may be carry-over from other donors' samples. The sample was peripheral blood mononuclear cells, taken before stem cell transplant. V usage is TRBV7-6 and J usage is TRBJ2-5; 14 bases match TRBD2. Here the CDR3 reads CASSLGTSGGETQYF. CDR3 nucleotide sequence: TGTGCCAGCAGCTTAGGGACTAGCGGGGGGGAGACCCAGTACTTC.